Detailed here is one T cell receptor beta chain. These data belong to a study of T cells after yellow fever vaccination. Using its own MiXCR run on the 5' RACE reads, TCRdb lists one record per CDR3 protein. The sample has about 580,000 distinct CDR3 sequences; roughly a sixth are singletons. J was trimmed by 7 bases and V by 1 base; bases with no gene match: 6. CDR1 and CDR2 from the germline V gene are SGHDN and FVKESK. The CDR3 is 15 residues long. This specimen consisted of PBMCs, obtained 5 to 6 days after the first yellow fever vaccination. This clonotype originated in a man between 18 and 35 years old who received the YFV17D yellow fever vaccine. The V gene is TRBV14, the J gene TRBJ2-3; 9 positions match TRBD2. CDR3 in amino acids: CASSQGLAGLNTQYF. CDR3 nucleotide sequence: TGTGCCAGCAGCCAAGGGCTAGCGGGGTTGAATACGCAGTATTTT.